These T cell receptor beta chains were read from a single sample in a study of cytomegalovirus exposure and HLA in healthy donors. This table comes from immunoSEQ multiplex PCR, and its TCRdb copy is limited to in-frame clones, with some not included. The sample holds 98,000 or so clones, around 95% seen once. Sequenced: PBMCs. Receptor source: a young woman in good health and CMV-seronegative. Both conserved end residues are part of each CDR3. D genes are given only for firm matches. Some rows mark clone size as missing; the rest say once, few, many or name a class of expanded clone.

size	V	D	J	DNA	CDR3
NA	TRBV29-1	NA	TRBJ1-3	TGCAGCGTAACAGCTTCTGGAAACACCATATATTTT	CSVTASGNTIYF
NA	TRBV5-6	TRBD2	TRBJ2-5	TGTGCCAGCAGCTTTCCTAGCGGGGGGGCTCAGACCCAGTACTTC	CASSFPSGGAQTQYF
NA	TRBV7-6	NA	TRBJ2-5	TGTGCCAGCAGTTATCGGGTCCGGGAGACCCAGTACTTC	CASSYRVRETQYF
NA	TRBV13	NA	TRBJ1-4	TGTGCCAGCAGCCTTTACAGGGCCGAAAAACTGTTTTTT	CASSLYRAEKLFF
NA	TRBV28	TRBD1	TRBJ1-2	TGTGCCAGCAGTTTACCCGGGACAGGGTCTAACTATGGCTACACCTTC	CASSLPGTGSNYGYTF
NA	TRBV5-4	NA	TRBJ2-1	TGTGCCAGCAGCTTAGAGGACAATGAGCAGTTCTTC	CASSLEDNEQFF
NA	TRBV18	TRBD1	TRBJ1-5	TGTGCCAGCTCACGACAGGGTGTCGAACAGCCCCAGCATTTT	CASSRQGVEQPQHF
once	TRBV14	NA	TRBJ1-3	TGTGCCAGCAGCCAAGAATTGTCATTTGTCTCTGGAAACACCATATATTTT	CASSQELSFVSGNTIYF
once	TRBV4-2	TRBD1	TRBJ2-1	TGTGCCAGCAGCCAAGCAGGGACAGGGAGTGATGAGCAGTTCTTC	CASSQAGTGSDEQFF
NA	TRBV6-6	TRBD2	TRBJ2-1	TGTGCCAGCAGTTACGCGGGGGACCACTACAATGAGCAGTTCTTC	CASSYAGDHYNEQFF
many	TRBV2	NA	TRBJ1-6	TGTGCCAGCAGTGCGGCAGGGAGGAATAATTCACCCCTCCACTTT	CASSAAGRNNSPLHF
NA	TRBV5-4	TRBD1	TRBJ2-7	TGTGCCAGCAGCTTGGGACAGGGGGCCTCCTACGAGCAGTACTTC	CASSLGQGASYEQYF
NA	TRBV9	NA	TRBJ1-1	TGTGCCAGCAGCGTAGAGGGGGTGTTGGGTGAAGCTTTCTTT	CASSVEGVLGEAFF
NA	TRBV20-1	TRBD2	TRBJ2-3	TGCAGTGCTACGCGGGGGGGCCCCCAGTATTTT	CSATRGGPQYF
few	TRBV6-6	NA	TRBJ1-5	TGTGCCAGCAGTCGAGGGGAGGAGAACAATCAGCCCCAGCATTTT	CASSRGEENNQPQHF
NA	TRBV4-1	NA	TRBJ1-2	TGCGCCAGCAGCCAACCGCCGCCAGGGTCCTATGGCTACACCTTC	CASSQPPPGSYGYTF
NA	TRBV7-8	TRBD2	TRBJ2-1	TGTGCCAGCAGCTTACAAATAGGAGGGTTGATAGCGGGGGAAAATGAGCAGTTCTTC	CASSLQIGGLIAGENEQFF
NA	TRBV29-1	NA	TRBJ2-3	TGCAGCGCAAGACCTAGCGAATCCAGACGGGGGACAGATACGCAGTATTTT	CSARPSESRRGTDTQYF
NA	TRBV6-5	TRBD1	TRBJ2-7	TGTGCCAGCAGTTACTCCCCATCACAGGGGACCTACGAGCAGTACTTC	CASSYSPSQGTYEQYF
NA	TRBV6-1	TRBD1	TRBJ1-2	TGTGCCAGCAGTCAAGAACAGGGGGCCGGCTACACCTTC	CASSQEQGAGYTF
NA	TRBV5-8	NA	TRBJ1-6	TGTGCCAGCAGCTTGCTTCCCCTTGGAGGTTCCCCCCTCCACTTT	CASSLLPLGGSPLHF
NA	TRBV4-1	NA	TRBJ2-5	TGCGCCAGCAGCCAGGGCACACAGGGGCGGGGAGAGACCCAGTACTTC	CASSQGTQGRGETQYF
once	TRBV7-2	NA	TRBJ2-7	TGTGCCAGCAGCATAAGACAGGATAACTACGAGCAGTACTTC	CASSIRQDNYEQYF
once	TRBV29-1	NA	TRBJ2-7	TGCAGCCTAAAAGACACCGCTGTGGGCGAGCAGTACTTC	CSLKDTAVGEQYF
NA	TRBV9	NA	TRBJ1-1	TGTGCCAGCAGCGTGCACGGGTGGGACACTGAAGCTTTCTTT	CASSVHGWDTEAFF
NA	TRBV9	NA	TRBJ2-3	TGTGCCAGCAGCGTAGTGTCCACATCCCCCCCAGATACGCAGTATTTT	CASSVVSTSPPDTQYF
NA	TRBV5-6	TRBD1	TRBJ2-7	TGTGCCAGCAGTCTTGGACAGGGGATGTTGTCGAACGAGCAGTACTTC	CASSLGQGMLSNEQYF
NA	TRBV6-5	NA	TRBJ1-5	TGTGCCAGCAACCTCAACAGGGCCTATCAGCCCCAGCATTTT	CASNLNRAYQPQHF
NA	TRBV6-1	TRBD2	TRBJ2-1	TGTGCCAGCAGTAAGACTAGCGGGGGGGCGAGGGAGCAGTTCTTC	CASSKTSGGAREQFF
NA	TRBV5-4	NA	TRBJ1-1	TGTGCCAGCAGCTTCCGTGAGCATAACACTGAAGCTTTCTTT	CASSFREHNTEAFF
NA	TRBV7-2	NA	TRBJ1-6	TGTGCCAGCAGCTCCACCGGGACACCGAATTCACCCCTCCACTTT	CASSSTGTPNSPLHF
NA	TRBV5-1	NA	TRBJ2-5	TGCGCCAGCAGCTTGGCTACGACACGAGAGACCCAGTACTTC	CASSLATTRETQYF
NA	TRBV5-6	NA	TRBJ2-3	TGTGCCAGCAGCTTGGCCTTTAGCACAGATACGCAGTATTTT	CASSLAFSTDTQYF
NA	TRBV9	TRBD2	TRBJ2-3	TGTGCCAGCAGCGTCGGGGGGGCCGGGTTTGTCACAGATACGCAGTATTTT	CASSVGGAGFVTDTQYF
NA	TRBV19	TRBD2	TRBJ2-1	TGTGCCAGTAGCCAGGGGCGGGGGGGCTCCTACAATGAGCAGTTCTTC	CASSQGRGGSYNEQFF
once	TRBV5-6	NA	TRBJ1-1	TGTGCCAGCAGCCGCAGACAGGCGGCGGGGGTAAGCACTGAAGCTTTCTTT	CASSRRQAAGVSTEAFF
NA	TRBV5-4	TRBD1	TRBJ1-2	TGTGCCAGCAGCTTGGGGACAGGGCAGTACTCTTGGGGCTACACCTTC	CASSLGTGQYSWGYTF
NA	TRBV9	TRBD2	TRBJ2-1	TGTGCCAGCAGCGTAGGACGGGGGGGTTTTTTTGAGCAGTTCTTC	CASSVGRGGFFEQFF
NA	TRBV4-2	NA	TRBJ2-7	TGTGCCAGCAGCGCGCAGGGGGGCACCCGCTACGAGCAGTACTTC	CASSAQGGTRYEQYF
NA	TRBV28	NA	TRBJ2-1	TGTGCCAGCAGGTCAGGGAATCCCTACAATGAGCAGTTCTTC	CASRSGNPYNEQFF
NA	TRBV9	NA	TRBJ2-2	TGTGCCAGCAGCGTAGGAGCGGGCAGTTTAAACACCGGGGAGCTGTTTTTT	CASSVGAGSLNTGELFF
NA	TRBV5-1	TRBD2	TRBJ2-3	TGCGCCAGCAGTCAAATAGGACTAGCGTTAACAGATACGCAGTATTTT	CASSQIGLALTDTQYF
NA	TRBV4-2	TRBD2	TRBJ2-1	TGTGCCAGCACCCCCGACGGACTAGCGGGGGGGGGTGAGCAGTTCTTC	CASTPDGLAGGGEQFF
NA	TRBV2	NA	TRBJ1-1	TGTGCCAGCAGAGAAACAGGGCCGGCGGGCGCTGAAGCTTTCTTT	CASRETGPAGAEAFF
once	TRBV9	TRBD2	TRBJ2-3	TGTGCCAGCAGCGTAGTAGCGGGGAGTTTAGATACGCAGTATTTT	CASSVVAGSLDTQYF
NA	TRBV18	TRBD2	TRBJ2-7	TGTGCCAGCTCACCTGGGACTAGATCCTCCGAGCAGTACTTC	CASSPGTRSSEQYF
NA	TRBV5-6	TRBD1	TRBJ1-2	TGTGCCAGCAGCCGACAAACAGGGGACTATGGCTACACCTTC	CASSRQTGDYGYTF